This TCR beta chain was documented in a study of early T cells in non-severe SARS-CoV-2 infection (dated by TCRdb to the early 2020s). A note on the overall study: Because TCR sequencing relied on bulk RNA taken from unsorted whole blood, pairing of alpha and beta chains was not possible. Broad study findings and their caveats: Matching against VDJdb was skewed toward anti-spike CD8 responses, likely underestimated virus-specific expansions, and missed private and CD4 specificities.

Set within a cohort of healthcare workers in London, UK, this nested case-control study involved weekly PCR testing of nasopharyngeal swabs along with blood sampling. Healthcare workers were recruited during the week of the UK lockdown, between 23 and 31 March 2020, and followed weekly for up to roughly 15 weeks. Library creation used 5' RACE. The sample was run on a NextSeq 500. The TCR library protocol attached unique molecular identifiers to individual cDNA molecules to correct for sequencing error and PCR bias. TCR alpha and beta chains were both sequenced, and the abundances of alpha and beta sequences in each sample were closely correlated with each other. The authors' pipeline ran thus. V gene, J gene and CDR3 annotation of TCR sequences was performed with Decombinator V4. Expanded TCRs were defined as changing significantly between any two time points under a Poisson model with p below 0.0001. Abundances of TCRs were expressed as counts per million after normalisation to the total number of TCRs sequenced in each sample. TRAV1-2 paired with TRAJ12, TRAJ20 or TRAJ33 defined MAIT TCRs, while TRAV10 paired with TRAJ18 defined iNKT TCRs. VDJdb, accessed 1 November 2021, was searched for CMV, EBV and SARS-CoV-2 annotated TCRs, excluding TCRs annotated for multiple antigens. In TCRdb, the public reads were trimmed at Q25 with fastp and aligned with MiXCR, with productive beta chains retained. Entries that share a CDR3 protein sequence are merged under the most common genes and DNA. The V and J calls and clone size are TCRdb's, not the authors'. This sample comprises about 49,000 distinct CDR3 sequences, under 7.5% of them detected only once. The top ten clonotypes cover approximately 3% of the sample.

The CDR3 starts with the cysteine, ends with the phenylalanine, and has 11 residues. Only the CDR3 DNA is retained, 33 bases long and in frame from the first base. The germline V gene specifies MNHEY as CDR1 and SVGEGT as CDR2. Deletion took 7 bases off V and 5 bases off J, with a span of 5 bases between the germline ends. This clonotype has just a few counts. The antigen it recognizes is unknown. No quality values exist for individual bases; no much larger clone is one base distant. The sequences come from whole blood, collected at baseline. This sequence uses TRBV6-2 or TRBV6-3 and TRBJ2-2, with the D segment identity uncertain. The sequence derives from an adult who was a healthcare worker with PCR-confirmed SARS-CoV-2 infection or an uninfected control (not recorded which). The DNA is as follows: TGTGCCAGCACGTTGACCGGGGAGCTGTTTTTT. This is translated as CASTLTGELFF.